Included here is one T cell receptor beta chain sequence, with context. The antigen is unknown. Sequencing used immunoSEQ multiplex PCR; TCRdb keeps in-frame clones, though not all of them. The repertoire holds approximately 130,000 clones, with about 85% as singletons. The sample originates from a study of cytomegalovirus exposure and HLA in healthy donors. Whole-study findings and limits: There were some public TCRs occurring in many donors, but most TCR sequences were rare. Subsequent analysis revealed that first-cohort TCR clusters tended to co-occur in the 100 to 150 validation repertoires. Cytomegalovirus association was assigned to about 150 TCR beta chains.

Germline assignment: CDR1 SGHRS and CDR2 YFSETQ. Between the trimmed V and J ends, which lost 2 bases and 1 base, there was a span of 3 bases. The CDR3 runs 12 residues. Separation from the approximately 660-subject first cohort characterized the roughly 110-subject validation cohort, to which the donors belonged. This sequence was found in a woman aged 30 to 39 in good health and CMV-seronegative. Sequences were obtained from PBMCs. The rearrangement joins TRBV5-1 to TRBJ1-1; D is ambiguous. CDR3 nucleotide sequence: TGCGCCAGCAGCTTTCAGAACACTGAAGCTTTCTTT. Residues: CASSFQNTEAFF.